The entry that follows covers one T cell receptor beta chain sequence. This may arise from a read error, as a much more abundant clone is one base away. The sample originates from a study of T cells in Graves' hyperthyroidism and ophthalmopathy. Amplification targeted TCR beta CDR3 regions from RNA transcripts. Initially, a first-round RT-PCR of the TCR CDR3 employed the HTBI primer set. TCRdb re-called the multiplex PCR reads with MiXCR, one entry per CDR3 protein. The sample lists 300,000 or so distinct CDR3 sequences, about 21% occurring once. V shed 2 bases and J shed 9 bases, with 8 bases lying between them. The CDR3 loop spans 12 amino acids. The germline V gene has CDR1 SGHAT and CDR2 FQNNGV.

The TCR originated in a woman aged 50 to 60 with Graves' hyperthyroidism. The V gene is TRBV11-2, the J gene TRBJ2-1; D is ambiguous. Sequencing was carried out using blood. The CDR3 here is CASSLPYTEQFF. The CDR3 coding sequence is TGTGCCAGCAGCTTACCCTATACTGAGCAGTTCTTC.